This T cell receptor (beta chain) was sequenced during a study of cytomegalovirus exposure and HLA in healthy donors. Study-wide results and limits: A later analysis, which compared TCR beta chains of equal frequency, found the HLA-associated ones more clonally expanded. In a later analysis, specific HLA alleles were associated with 15,000 or so TCR beta sequences at a 0.05 false discovery rate.

Of note for this clone: Antigen unknown.

With 60 Vbeta and 13 Jbeta primers, the PCR was carried out. Some clones are missing from TCRdb's copy, which holds only in-frame ones; the method was immunoSEQ multiplex PCR. Among some 180,000 clones listed, more than 65% were seen once. Germline V gene lookup returns CDR1 MGHDK and CDR2 SYGVNS. The CDR3 loop spans 11 amino acids. The receptor's source is a woman aged 25 to 45 in good health and CMV-seropositive. Sequenced input: PBMCs. The rearrangement uses TRBV25-1 and TRBJ2-5, with D tentatively TRBD2 (5 bases). The DNA end favors TRBJ2-7, so the J call may be wrong. The CDR3 here is CASKDLVEQYF. The CDR3 nucleotides read TGTGCCAGCAAGGACTTAGTCGAGCAGTACTTC.